The clone carrying this T cell receptor (beta chain) is medium-sized by share. The antigen remains unidentified. Treatment here: approximately 9-day PBMC culture with coronavirus spike peptide pools or control peptides (ViraFEST assay). After expanding antigen-specific T cells with peptide pools, ViraFEST sequenced their TCRs. Germline V lookup: CDR1 MNHNS, CDR2 SASEGT. The germline V and J ends were trimmed by 1 base and 2 bases, with 10 bases remaining between them. This CDR3 region has 15 residues. The Oncomine TCR Beta short-read assay was applied to DNA of cultured CD4+ T cells. TCRdb fed the PCR reads into MiXCR, producing one record per CDR3 protein. The sample records approximately 11,000 distinct CDR3 sequences, around 21% being singletons. The source of the sample is a study of vaccination and CD4 T cells after COVID-19. About the study: Cellular stimulation was performed using overlapping spike peptides derived from SARS-CoV-2, HCoV-NL63, HCoV-OC43 and HCoV-229E.

Study outcomes and limitations: Among reactive clones from convalescent patients, a median approximately 86% appeared only post-vaccination. Spike mono-reactivity was evident in 304 of the 307 vaccine-specific clones derived from convalescent patients.

The chain is built from TRBV6-1 and TRBJ2-3; D is unclear. The sequences come from CD4+ T cells from blood, cultured in vitro, collected before SARS-CoV-2 vaccination. This TCR came from a human donor who received a COVID-19 vaccine. This chain's CDR3 is CASSEGGEATDTQYF. CDR3 DNA: TGTGCCAGCAGTGAAGGAGGAGAGGCCACAGATACGCAGTATTTT.